The 19 T cell receptor beta chains below all came from one sample that was sequenced in a study of Graves' ophthalmopathy and Graves' hyperthyroidism (dated by TCRdb to between 2018 and 2020). Instrument used: Illumina HiSeq 2000. For repertoire sequencing, TCR beta CDR3 regions were amplified from RNA transcripts. A first-round RT-PCR used HTBI primers with the Qiagen OneStep RT-PCR kit, followed by a second-round multiplex PCR, size selection and purification. Using fastp at Q25 and MiXCR, TCRdb reprocessed the public reads and kept productive beta chains. Each CDR3 protein gets just one entry, which takes the most common genes and DNA from the rows behind it. This sample comprises over a million distinct CDR3 sequences, 35% to 40% of them detected only once. The ten largest clonotypes hold around 10% of the sample. Specimen: peripheral blood or thyroid tissue (not recorded which). The receptors here all came from an adult man with Graves' hyperthyroidism.

In its sample, this clonotype was seen a few times. The CDR3 DNA is TGCGCCAGCAGCCAAGAGACACTACAGAACACTGAAGCTTTCTTT. Translating gives CASSQETLQNTEAFF. The rearrangement joins TRBV4-3 to TRBJ1-1; no reliable D call. Trimming pared 0 bases from V and 1 base from J, leaving 9 bases between. Germline CDR1 reads LGHNA; CDR2 reads YSLEER. The CDR3 has 15 residues.

On this clonotype itself: The conserved closing phenylalanine or tryptophan is absent in this CDR3, likely reflecting a read error. The DNA is left out, because the CDR3 cannot be placed on it with certainty; the CDR3 is given as TCRdb lists it. V and J are TRBV7-9 and TRBJ2-1; the table assigns TRBD1, which was not confirmed against the DNA. With termini counted, the CDR3 has 13 amino acids. The germline CDR1 and CDR2 sequences are SEHNR and FQNEAQ (reference sequence). The CDR3: CASSHPQGAAFKV.

This clonotype was counted only a few times. The CDR3 here is CASSVETGSLYEQYF. DNA for the CDR3: TGTGCCAGCAGCGTAGAAACAGGCAGTCTCTACGAGCAGTACTTC. This chain uses TRBV9 with TRBJ2-7, with D perhaps TRBD1 (5 bases). Germline CDR1 reads SGDLS; CDR2 reads YYNGEE. The length of the CDR3 is 15 residues. V gave up 0 bases and J gave up 3 bases, with 13 bases separating them.

This clonotype was counted many times. The rearrangement joins TRBV20-1 to TRBJ1-6; 7 positions agree with TRBD1. With V trimmed by 5 bases and J by 7 bases, 11 bases remained unmatched. The CDR3 contains 15 residues. CDR1 is DFQATT and CDR2 is SNEGSKA in the germline V gene (reference sequence). CDR3 amino acids: CSASVRQGKNSPLHF. The CDR3 DNA reads TGCAGTGCTTCAGTCCGACAGGGAAAAAATTCACCCCTCCACTTT.

CDR3 in amino acids: CATSRKIAGQETQYF. In DNA form, the CDR3 reads TGTGCCACCAGCAGAAAAATAGCGGGCCAAGAGACCCAGTACTTC. V and J are TRBV15 and TRBJ2-5; 7 bases match TRBD2. The CDR3 is 15 amino acids. V was clipped by 2 bases and J by 1 base; unmatched bases: 4. Per germline, CDR1 LNHNV and CDR2 YYDKDF (reference sequence).

This clonotype was counted a few times. V usage is TRBV12-3 or TRBV12-4 and J usage is TRBJ2-5, with 8 nucleotides matching TRBD2. CDR3 length equals 13 residues. The CDR3 sequence: CAKHRGGRETQYF. The CDR3 DNA reads TGTGCGAAACACCGGGGGGGCAGAGAGACCCAGTACTTC.

The chain uses TRBV18 and TRBJ1-3; TRBD1 matches at 8 bases. The CDR3 loop spans 17 amino acids. The J segment lost 0 bases and the V segment lost 8 bases, leaving 12 bases of the junction unmatched. Germline CDR1 and CDR2: KGHSH and LQKENI. The chain's CDR3 is CASPLRQGTSSGNTIYF. The CDR3 DNA reads as TGTGCCAGCCCACTAAGACAGGGGACAAGCTCTGGAAACACCATATATTTT. Together with reference TRBV18 and TRBJ1-3, the CDR3 gives the full variable domain: NAGVMQNPRHLVRRRGQEARLRCSPMKGHSHVYWYRQLPEEGLKFMVYLQKENIIDESGMPKERFSAEFPKEGPSILRIQQVVRGDSAAYFCASPLRQGTSSGNTIYFGEGSWLTVV.

This clonotype was counted many times. V is TRBV7-2 and J is TRBJ2-5; no firm D call. CDR3 size: 16 residues. The ends were cut back, 5 bases at V and 1 base at J, with 17 bases in the middle. The germline gives CDR1 SGHTA, CDR2 FQGNSA. The CDR3 DNA is TGTGCCAGCAGCCCTAACTGGGCTTACGGCCAAGAGACCCAGTACTTC. As protein: CASSPNWAYGQETQYF.

In its sample, this clonotype was seen once. The V and J genes are TRBV11-2 and TRBJ2-5; 7 bases agree with TRBD2. The CDR3 has 11 residues. The V segment lost 11 bases and the J segment 5 bases; nucleotides outside the gene matches: 5. Germline V lookup: CDR1 SGHAT, CDR2 FQNNGV. The CDR3 reads CACGSGETQYF. CDR3 DNA sequence: TGTGCCTGCGGGAGCGGTGAGACCCAGTACTTC.

The chain links TRBV5-4 to TRBJ1-2; 8 nucleotides align to TRBD1. The germline CDR1 and CDR2 sequences are SGHNT and YYREEE (reference sequence). The CDR3 is 16 amino acids. With 10 bases clipped from V and 6 bases from J, the junction kept 20 bases outside the gene matches. This chain's CDR3 is CAWSPRKGGQVHGYTF. The CDR3 DNA is TGTGCCTGGTCACCTCGGAAAGGGGGACAGGTCCATGGCTACACCTTC. The full variable domain, completed using reference TRBV5-4 and TRBJ1-2, is ETGVTQSPTHLIKTRGQQVTLRCSSQSGHNTVSWYQQALGQGPQFIFQYYREEENGRGNFPPRFSGLQFPNYSSELNVNALELDDSALYLCAWSPRKGGQVHGYTFGSGTRLTVV.

This clonotype showed up many times. The genes are TRBV2 and TRBJ1-1; no clear D. The germline V gene encodes CDR1 SNHLY and CDR2 FYNNEI. V lost 3 bases and J 1 base, leaving 9 bases between the germline ends. CDR3 length: 14 amino acids. For the CDR3, the DNA is TGTGCCAGCAGTGATCCTGACACGAACACTGAAGCTTTCTTT. Protein sequence: CASSDPDTNTEAFF.

The table lists this clonotype with a count of one. The genes are TRBV5-1 and TRBJ1-5; no definite D call. Trimming left V 5 bases short and J 2 bases short, with 11 bases between. CDR1 is SGHRS, CDR2 YFSETQ, per germline. This CDR3 spans 14 amino acids. CDR3 region: CASRVDQGNQPQHF. In DNA, the CDR3 is TGCGCCAGCAGAGTAGACCAGGGCAATCAGCCCCAGCATTTT.

CDR3 sequence reads: CSSYSIGWQETQYF. The CDR3, as DNA: TGCAGCAGTTACTCGATAGGCTGGCAAGAGACCCAGTACTTC. The rearrangement links TRBV29-1 to TRBJ2-5; no reliable D call. Between the trimmed V and J ends, which lost 8 bases and 2 bases, there was a span of 18 bases. Germline CDR1 SQVTM, CDR2 ANQGSEA. The CDR3 is 14 amino acids.

This clonotype occurred a few times. This rearrangement joins TRBV15 to TRBJ1-2, with TRBD1 as a possible D gene (6 bases). Between the trimmed V and J ends, which lost 0 bases and 3 bases, there was a span of 14 bases. Germline CDR1 and CDR2: LNHNV and YYDKDF (reference sequence). The CDR3 is made up of 16 amino acids. The CDR3 is CATSRDLTGRDYGYTF. CDR3 sequence (DNA): TGTGCCACCAGCAGAGATCTGACAGGCCGAGACTATGGCTACACCTTC. Full variable domain (outside the CDR3, taken from reference TRBV15 and TRBJ1-2): DAMVIQNPRYQVTQFGKPVTLSCSQTLNHNVMYWYQQKSSQAPKLLFHYYDKDFNNEADTPDNFQSRRPNTSFCFLDIRSPGLGDTAMYLCATSRDLTGRDYGYTFGSGTRLTVV.

This chain joins TRBV19 and TRBJ1-5; no definite D call. This CDR3 contains 15 residues. V was cut by 0 bases and J by 2 bases, with 8 bases left in between. Germline V gene lookup returns CDR1 LNHDA and CDR2 SQIVND (reference sequence). The CDR3 sequence: CASSIESIRNQPQHF. CDR3 nucleotide sequence: TGTGCCAGTAGTATAGAATCCATACGCAATCAGCCCCAGCATTTT.

This chain connects TRBV7-2 to TRBJ2-5; no reliable D call. Germline loops: CDR1 SGHTA, CDR2 FQGNSA. Trimming removed 2 bases at V and 5 bases at J, with 9 bases between. The length of the CDR3 is 13 residues. CDR3 in amino acids: CASSLNPVETQYF. Here the CDR3 DNA reads TGTGCCAGCAGCTTAAACCCCGTGGAGACCCAGTACTTC.

The J gene is TRBJ1-2, the V gene TRBV15; D perhaps matches TRBD1 (5 bases). CDR3 size: 17 residues. Per germline, CDR1 LNHNV and CDR2 YYDKDF (reference sequence). The germline V and J ends were trimmed by 3 bases and 8 bases, with 25 bases remaining between them. The CDR3 DNA reads as TGTGCCACCAGCAGCGAGTCCTCGGCAGGGAAAGCTCGCGGCTACACCTTC. The encoded protein is CATSSESSAGKARGYTF.

This clonotype appeared once. The CDR3 carries no conserved terminal phenylalanine or tryptophan, so it likely arises from a read error. The chain is built from TRBV29-1 and TRBJ2-7; 9 bases are a match to TRBD1. The CDR3 is made up of 14 amino acids. Unmatched junction bases numbered 9, after V lost 7 bases and J lost 2 bases. The germline CDR1 and CDR2 sequences are SQVTM and ANQGSEA. CDR3 sequence: CSASGQGSPYEQYL. CDR3 DNA sequence: TGCAGCGCCTCAGGACAGGGGAGCCCCTACGAGCAGTACCTC.

On this clonotype itself: Compared with germline, one end of the junction differs, possibly owing to a read error. The chain is built from TRBV4-1 and TRBJ2-2; tentative D call: TRBD1 (6 bases). There are 15 residues in the CDR3. Germline CDR1 and CDR2: MGHRA and YSYEKL. CDR3 sequence reads: CASSQVGTNTGELFF. CDR3 coding DNA: TGCGCCAGCAGCCAAGTCGGGACAAACACCGGTGAGCTGTTTTTT.